This T cell receptor (beta chain) was observed in a study of CD8 T cells in Susac syndrome. On the study more broadly: About 6 sequenced Susac syndrome patients had clinically active disease, while eight or nine were in remission. Patients with Susac syndrome were therapy-naive, on corticosteroids, or on intravenous immunoglobulin alone at blood draw.

This CDR3 contains 15 residues. The V gene's germline CDR1 is MNHEY and CDR2 SMNVEV (reference sequence). J gave up 6 bases and V 5 bases, and 11 bases lay outside the gene matches. When the RNA was reverse transcribed, random hexamers were used with an input of roughly 0.45 to 1 ug. Via MiXCR, TCRdb re-called the immunoSEQ multiplex PCR reads, giving one row per CDR3 protein. Of 150,000 to 200,000 distinct CDR3 sequences listed, roughly 90% were seen once; the top ten hold 0.085% to 0.09%. This chain joins TRBV27 and TRBJ1-1; 8 bases match TRBD1. The source material was CD4+ T cells from PBMCs. This receptor was taken from a human donor with Susac syndrome. CDR3 DNA: TGTGCCAGCAGTCTGGGACAGGCGTATTCCTCTGAAGCTTTCTTT. It specifies CASSLGQAYSSEAFF.